This T cell receptor (beta chain) was retrieved from a study of T cells in tuberculosis. About the study: This South African cohort compared adolescents with or without latent tuberculosis against adults with active tuberculosis. Findings and limits, study-wide: Selection depended on which cryopreserved specimens were available.

Of note for this clone: Its target is unknown.

The assay was immunoSEQ multiplex PCR, and TCRdb's table has in-frame clones only and misses some. The profile covers 20,000 to 25,000 clones, with over 85% appearing a single time and roughly 15% taken by the ten largest. Between the trimmed V and J ends, which lost 5 bases and 6 bases, there was a span of 10 bases. This CDR3 has 11 residues. Germline V lookup: CDR1 GTSNPN, CDR2 SVGIG (reference sequence). The clonotype originates from a donor aged 10 to 29 with latent tuberculosis or without tuberculosis infection. Some clones in this sample may be carry-over from other donors' samples. The chain is built from TRBV30 and TRBJ1-2, with D possibly TRBD1 on 5 matching bases. Sequenced material: PBMCs. CDR3 nucleotide sequence: TGTGCCTGGGGGGGGAGGGATGGCTACACCTTC. It yields the protein CAWGGRDGYTF.